This T cell receptor (beta chain) was retrieved from a study of beta chain features in type 1 diabetes (dated by TCRdb to 2016 to 2019). Study-level background: Patients and healthy donors did not differ in mean age, gender distribution, total cell number or subset yield. Across all samples, some 99 million sorted cells were examined, and cell number per subset correlated strongly with RNA yield. In the study, recently diagnosed type 1 diabetes patients and matched healthy donors were compared on the TCRB repertoires of their sorted circulating CD4+ T cell subsets. Whereas all 28 donors provided naive and central memory subsets, regulatory and stem cell-like memory subsets were isolated from just 8 patients and about eight healthy donors.

The High Capacity cDNA Reverse Transcription Kit was used to reverse transcribe all of the isolated RNA, meaning that expressed TCRB transcripts were what got sequenced. Deep immunoSEQ sequencing was applied to naive, central memory and regulatory T cell samples, giving an average of approximately 4 million total reads per sample. Sorted cells were lysed in RLT buffer, and RNA was extracted using DNase-treated RNeasy Micro or Mini kits according to cell number. To prevent cross-contamination, every cell subset was processed on its own, while patient and healthy donor samples were processed together. TCRB sequences were amplified from cDNA with the immunoSEQ multiplex PCR, producing 87-bp fragments spanning the CDR3 region. Sequencing of the amplicons was done on the Illumina HiSeq platform. The source study handled its data this way. PCR bias was computationally corrected using synthetic template baselines, reads within Hamming distance 2 were collapsed, and singletons that could not be merged were discarded. By aligning reads against IMGT, V, D and J genes, CDR3 length, and insertions or deletions at six rearrangement sites were assigned. Within each subset, clonotype counts were normalized to sorted cell number, and only after that were true diversity and Gini coefficients computed with the tcR R package. The overlap coefficient, calculated on TCRB nucleotide sequences, was used to quantify repertoire sharing. Drawn from immuneACCESS, this table holds only the in-frame rearrangements with V and J called that TCRdb kept. Clones are partly lost; checked studies trace under half to an unresolved V gene and leave the rest unexplained. That table gives V, J and clone size, and the DNA gave D and trimming. This sample gives roughly 140,000 clones in total; 6.5% to 8.5% of them show up just once. The top ten hold approximately 1.5% of the sample.

This clone has more than one count but fewer than ten. This clone's antigen is unknown. No much larger clone exists at a distance of one base, and base qualities are not known. From each donor, a single peripheral blood sample of 90 to 150 mL on average was drawn into heparinised tubes. Using a panel that included CD45RO, CCR7, CD25, CD127, CD95 and CD27, naive, central memory, regulatory and stem cell-like memory CD4+ T cells were sorted on a BD FACSAria II. A purity above 95% was achieved for all sorted populations. PBMCs were isolated right away by Lymphoprep density gradient centrifugation and were stained directly, without culture. Samples were stained and sorted in pairs, with one healthy donor and one patient per experiment, so that batch effects were minimized. The research as a whole found: PCR may preferentially amplify shorter templates, but because patient and control samples were amplified and corrected together, any resulting skew would affect both groups equally. In all four CD4+ subsets, TCRB CDR3 length was moderately but significantly shorter in type 1 diabetes patients. Because small numbers of individuals were included in the HLA sub-analyses, any influence of HLA type on TCRB rearrangement was left unresolved. Naive, central memory and regulatory TCRB repertoires appeared more similar among patients than among healthy donors. Because cDNA was sequenced instead of genomic DNA, activated cells with high expression could be over-represented, although the groups did not differ in activation or CD3 levels. At VDJ recombination sites, patients with type 1 diabetes made fewer insertions and deleted more nucleotides, a pattern implying thymic rearrangement abnormalities.

The sequenced sample was central memory CD4+ T cells from blood. The receptor was isolated from a woman aged 25 to 39 in good health.

The CDR3 has the sequence CSVSTSGLSTDTQYF. The DNA reads TGCAGCGTTTCCACTAGCGGGTTAAGCACAGATACGCAGTATTTT. Recombination connected TRBV29-1 to TRBJ2-3; 9 central nucleotides agree with TRBD2. The cysteine opens and the phenylalanine closes a CDR3 of 15 amino acids. Only the CDR3 portion is preserved as DNA: 45 bases, with reading frame beginning at the first base. V is trimmed back by 5 bases and J by 0 bases, and the junction contains 6 bases that no gene match accounts for. The germline V gene specifies SQVTM as CDR1 and ANQGSEA as CDR2.